The clone carrying this TCR beta chain was recorded only once. Its antigen is as yet unknown. The protocol was immunoSEQ multiplex PCR, while the TCRdb copy is restricted to in-frame clones and leaves out a portion. This table has 15,000 to 20,000 clones, approximately 80% appearing once. Unexposed donor CD4+ T cells date from 2011-2018, before the COVID-19 pandemic. After nine to ten days of culture, CD4+ T cells were isolated. Unexposed-donor CD4+ T cells were probed with SARS-CoV-2 S/N and four cold-coronavirus spikes, cells permitting. Germline V gene lookup returns CDR1 KGHDR and CDR2 SFDVKD. The V and J ends lost 4 bases and 0 bases respectively, with 16 bases between them. CDR3 length equals 17 residues. The data were obtained in a study of CD4 T cells in relation to SARS-CoV-2 and coronaviruses. Overall study context: ViraFEST: approximately 10-day antigen culture of PBMCs, then TCR beta CDR3 sequencing. Controls used an HIV-1 Nef peptide pool or no peptide.

The TCR comes from a human donor in good health. Sequenced input: CD4+ T cells from PBMCs, cultured in vitro. The chain joins TRBV24-1 to TRBJ2-3; D is perhaps TRBD1 (6 bases). The CDR3 bases are TGTGCCACCAGTGAGTATCGAACAGGGACGAGCACAGATACGCAGTATTTT. Its translation is CATSEYRTGTSTDTQYF.